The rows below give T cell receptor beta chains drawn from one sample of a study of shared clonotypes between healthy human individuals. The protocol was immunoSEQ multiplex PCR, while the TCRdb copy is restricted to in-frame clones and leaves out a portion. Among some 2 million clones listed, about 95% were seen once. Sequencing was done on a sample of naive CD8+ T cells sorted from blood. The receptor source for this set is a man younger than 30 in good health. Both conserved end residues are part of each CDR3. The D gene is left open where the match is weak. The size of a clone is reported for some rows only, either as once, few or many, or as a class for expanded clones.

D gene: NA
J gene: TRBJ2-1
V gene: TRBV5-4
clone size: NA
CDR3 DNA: TGTGCCAGCAGCACCGGACTTTACAATGAGCAGTTCTTC
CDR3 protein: CASSTGLYNEQFF

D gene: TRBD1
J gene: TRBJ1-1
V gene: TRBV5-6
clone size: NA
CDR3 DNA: TGTGCCAGCAGCCATGGGACAGGGGTCACTGAAGCTTTCTTT
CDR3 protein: CASSHGTGVTEAFF

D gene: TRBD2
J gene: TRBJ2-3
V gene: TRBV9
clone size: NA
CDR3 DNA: TGTGCCAGCGAAGCGGGGGGTAACACAGATACGCAGTATTTT
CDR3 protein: CASEAGGNTDTQYF

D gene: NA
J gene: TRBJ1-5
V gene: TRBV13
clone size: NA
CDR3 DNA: TGTGCCAGCAGCTCGCAGGGCCTCCCGGAGCCCCAGCATTTT
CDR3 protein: CASSSQGLPEPQHF

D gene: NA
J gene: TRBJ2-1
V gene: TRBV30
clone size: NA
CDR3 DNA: TGTGCCTGGAGTCTCCTAGGCAGCAATGAGCAGTTCTTC
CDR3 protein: CAWSLLGSNEQFF

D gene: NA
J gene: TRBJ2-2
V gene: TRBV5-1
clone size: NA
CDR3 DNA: TGCGCCAGCAGCTTTGCAGCCGGAATCCTAGGCGGGGAGCTGTTTTTT
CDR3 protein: CASSFAAGILGGELFF

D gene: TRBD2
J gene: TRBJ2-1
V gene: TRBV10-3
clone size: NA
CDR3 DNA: TGTGCCATCAGTGAGTCCGAGACTAGCGTCAATGAGCAGTTCTTC
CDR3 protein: CAISESETSVNEQFF

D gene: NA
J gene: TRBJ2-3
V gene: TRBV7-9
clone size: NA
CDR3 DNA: TGTGCCAGCAGCTTGGGGTCGAGTTCCACAGATACGCAGTATTTT
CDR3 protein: CASSLGSSSTDTQYF

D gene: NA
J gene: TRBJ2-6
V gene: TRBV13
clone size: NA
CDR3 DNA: TGTGCGGGCCGGAGACAGGAACAAGGAGGGGCCAACGTCCTGACTTTC
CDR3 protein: CAGRRQEQGGANVLTF

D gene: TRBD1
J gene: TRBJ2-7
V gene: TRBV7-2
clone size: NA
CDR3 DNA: TGTGCCAGCAGCTTAGCCGGGACAGGAACGCCCTACGAGCAGTACTTC
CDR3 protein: CASSLAGTGTPYEQYF

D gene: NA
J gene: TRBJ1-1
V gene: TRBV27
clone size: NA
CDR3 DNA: TGTGCCAGCAGTTTATCTCCCGGATCCAACACTGAAGCTTTCTTT
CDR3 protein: CASSLSPGSNTEAFF

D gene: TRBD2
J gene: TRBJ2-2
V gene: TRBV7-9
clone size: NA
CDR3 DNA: TGTGCCAGCAGCCCCCGGGTAGCGGGGGTCTTTGGGGAGCTGTTTTTT
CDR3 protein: CASSPRVAGVFGELFF

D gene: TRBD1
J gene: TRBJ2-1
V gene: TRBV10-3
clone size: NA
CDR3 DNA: TGTGCCATCAGTGAGTCGACAGGGCTAGGGACGAATGAGCAGTTCTTC
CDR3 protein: CAISESTGLGTNEQFF

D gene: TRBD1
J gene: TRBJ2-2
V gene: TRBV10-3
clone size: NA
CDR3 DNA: TGTGCCATCAGTGACCCCGGGACAGGGGGGTGGGGATCCGTCCCCGGGGAGCTGTTTTTT
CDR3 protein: CAISDPGTGGWGSVPGELFF

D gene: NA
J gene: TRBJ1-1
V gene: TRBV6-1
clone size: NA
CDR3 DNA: TGTGCCAGCAGTACACTGAACACTGAAGCTTTCTTT
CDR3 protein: CASSTLNTEAFF

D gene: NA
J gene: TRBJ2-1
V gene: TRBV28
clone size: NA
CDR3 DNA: TGTGCCAGCAGTTCTGGTTTTGAGGTTGGCTACAATGAGCAGTTCTTC
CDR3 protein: CASSSGFEVGYNEQFF

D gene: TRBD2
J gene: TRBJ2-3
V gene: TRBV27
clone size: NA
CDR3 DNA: TGTGCCAGCAGTTTAGGGACTAGCGGGAGCGCAGATACGCAGTATTTT
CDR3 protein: CASSLGTSGSADTQYF

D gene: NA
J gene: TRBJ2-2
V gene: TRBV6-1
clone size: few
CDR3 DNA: TGTACCAGCAGTGAACAAGCCACCGGGGAGCTGTTTTTT
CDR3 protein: CTSSEQATGELFF

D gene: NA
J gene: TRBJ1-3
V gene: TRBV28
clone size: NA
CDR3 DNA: TGTGCCAGCAGTTTATATGGTCGTGATACTAGGGATGGAAACACCATATATTTT
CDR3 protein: CASSLYGRDTRDGNTIYF

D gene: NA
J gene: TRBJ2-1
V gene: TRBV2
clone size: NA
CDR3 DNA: TGTGCCAGCACGGGGTTGTACAATGAGCAGTTCTTC
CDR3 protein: CASTGLYNEQFF

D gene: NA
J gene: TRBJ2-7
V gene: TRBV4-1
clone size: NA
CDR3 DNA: TGCGCCAGCAGCCAAGGATCAGGGTTCGGTGACGAGCAGTACTTC
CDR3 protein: CASSQGSGFGDEQYF

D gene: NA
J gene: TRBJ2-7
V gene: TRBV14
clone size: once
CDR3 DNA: TGTGCCAGCAGCCAAGACGAACAGGGTTACGAGCAGTACTTC
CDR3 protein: CASSQDEQGYEQYF

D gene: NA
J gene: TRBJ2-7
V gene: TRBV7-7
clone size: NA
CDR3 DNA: TGTGCTAGCAGCCCAGACGGCTACGAGCAGTACTTC
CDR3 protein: CASSPDGYEQYF

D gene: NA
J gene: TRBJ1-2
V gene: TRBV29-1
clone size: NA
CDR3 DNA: TGCAGCGTTCATACCGGGAAAACATATGGCTACACCTTC
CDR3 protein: CSVHTGKTYGYTF

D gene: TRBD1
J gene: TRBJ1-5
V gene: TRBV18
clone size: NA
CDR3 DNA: TGTGCCAGCTCACCAACCACAGGGGCAGATCAGCCCCAGCATTTT
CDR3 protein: CASSPTTGADQPQHF

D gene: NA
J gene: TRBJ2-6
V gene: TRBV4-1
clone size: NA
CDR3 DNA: TGCGCCAGTGGGACTCTTGACTCTGGGGCCAACGTCCTGACTTTC
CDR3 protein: CASGTLDSGANVLTF

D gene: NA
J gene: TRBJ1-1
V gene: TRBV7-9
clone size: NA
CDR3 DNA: TGTGCCAGCAGCTTAGGCCTCGAGAACACTGAAGCTTTCTTT
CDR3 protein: CASSLGLENTEAFF

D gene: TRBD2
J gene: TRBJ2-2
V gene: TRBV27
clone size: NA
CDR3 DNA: TGTGCCAGCAGTTTAGCGGGAGAAGGTACCGGGGAGCTGTTTTTT
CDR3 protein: CASSLAGEGTGELFF

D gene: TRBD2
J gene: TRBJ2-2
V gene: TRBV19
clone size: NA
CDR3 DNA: TGTGCCAGTAGTATGACGGGAGGGAGCGGGGAGCTGTTTTTT
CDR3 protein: CASSMTGGSGELFF

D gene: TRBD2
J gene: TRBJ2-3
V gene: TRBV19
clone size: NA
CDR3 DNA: TGTGCCAGTAGGCCTAGCGGGGCCATCACAGATACGCAGTATTTT
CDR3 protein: CASRPSGAITDTQYF

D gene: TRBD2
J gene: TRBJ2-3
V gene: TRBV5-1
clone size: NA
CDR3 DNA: TGCGCCAGCAGCTTGGCCACGGCTGTACTGCTACTAGCGGGAGTCCCAGATACGCAGTATTTT
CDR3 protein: CASSLATAVLLLAGVPDTQYF

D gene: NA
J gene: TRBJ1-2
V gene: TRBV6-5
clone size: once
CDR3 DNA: TGTGCCAGCAGTTACGGGGGCTTAGGCGGCTACACCTTC
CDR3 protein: CASSYGGLGGYTF

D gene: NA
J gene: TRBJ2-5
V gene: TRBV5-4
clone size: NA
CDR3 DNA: TGTGCCAGCAGCTTGGTGTCAGGTACACAAGAGACCCAGTACTTC
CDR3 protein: CASSLVSGTQETQYF

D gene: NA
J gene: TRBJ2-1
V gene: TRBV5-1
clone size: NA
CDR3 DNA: TGCGCCAGCAGCTTGGTTGGGGGGCCCTACAATGAGCAGTTCTTC
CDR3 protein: CASSLVGGPYNEQFF

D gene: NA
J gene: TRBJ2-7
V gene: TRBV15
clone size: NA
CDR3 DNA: TGTGCCACCAGCCCGGGTGGCTACGAGCAGTACTTC
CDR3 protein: CATSPGGYEQYF

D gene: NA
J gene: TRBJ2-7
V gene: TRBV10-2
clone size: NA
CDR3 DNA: TGCGCCAGCAGTGAGCCGAAGGGTCTACTTGATTCCTACGAGCAGTACTTC
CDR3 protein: CASSEPKGLLDSYEQYF

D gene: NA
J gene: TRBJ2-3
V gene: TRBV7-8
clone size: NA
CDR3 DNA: TGTGCCAGCAGCTTAGAAATTAGCGGCACAGATACGCAGTATTTT
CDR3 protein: CASSLEISGTDTQYF

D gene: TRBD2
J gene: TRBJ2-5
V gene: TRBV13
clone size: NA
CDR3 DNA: TGTGCCAGCAGCTCAAATCCGGGACTAGAAGAGACCCAGTACTTC
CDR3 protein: CASSSNPGLEETQYF

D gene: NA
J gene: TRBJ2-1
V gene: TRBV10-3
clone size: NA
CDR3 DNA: TGTGCCATCAAATCAGAAATTGAAAGCTCCTACAATGAGCAGTTCTTC
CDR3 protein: CAIKSEIESSYNEQFF

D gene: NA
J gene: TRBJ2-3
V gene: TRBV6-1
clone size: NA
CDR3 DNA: TGTGCCAGCAGTGAAGAAGGTCCGGGACAAGAAACAGATACGCAGTATTTT
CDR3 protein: CASSEEGPGQETDTQYF

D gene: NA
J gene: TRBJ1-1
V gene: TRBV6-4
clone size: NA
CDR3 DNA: TGTGCCAGCAGTCCCGGGGCGGGATCGAACACTGAAGCTTTCTTT
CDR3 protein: CASSPGAGSNTEAFF

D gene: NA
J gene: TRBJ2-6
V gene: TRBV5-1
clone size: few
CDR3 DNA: TGCGCCAGCAGCTTGGGGAGCTCTGGGGCCAACGTCCTGACTTTC
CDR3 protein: CASSLGSSGANVLTF